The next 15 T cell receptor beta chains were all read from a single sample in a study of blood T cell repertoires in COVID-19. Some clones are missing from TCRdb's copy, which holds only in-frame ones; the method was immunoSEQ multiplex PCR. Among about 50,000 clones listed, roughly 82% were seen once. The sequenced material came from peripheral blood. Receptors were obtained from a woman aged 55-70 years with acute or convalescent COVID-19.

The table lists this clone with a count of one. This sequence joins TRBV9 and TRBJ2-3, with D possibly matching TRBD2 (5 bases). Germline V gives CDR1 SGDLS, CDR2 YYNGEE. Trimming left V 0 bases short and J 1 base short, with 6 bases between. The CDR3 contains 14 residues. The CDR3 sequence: CASSVARGTDTQYF. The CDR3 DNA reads TGTGCCAGCAGCGTAGCGAGGGGCACAGATACGCAGTATTTT.

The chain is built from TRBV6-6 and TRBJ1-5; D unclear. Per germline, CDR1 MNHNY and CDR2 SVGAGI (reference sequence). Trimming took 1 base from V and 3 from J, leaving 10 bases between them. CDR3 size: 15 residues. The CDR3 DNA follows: TGTGCCAGCAGTTACTTTCGGGGATCCAATCAGCCCCAGCATTTT. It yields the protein CASSYFRGSNQPQHF.

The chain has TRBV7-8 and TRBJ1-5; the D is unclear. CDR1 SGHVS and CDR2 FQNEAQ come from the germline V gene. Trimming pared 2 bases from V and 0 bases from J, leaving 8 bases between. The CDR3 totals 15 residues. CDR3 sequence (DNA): TGTGCCAGCAGCTTACAGACATATAGCAATCAGCCCCAGCATTTT. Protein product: CASSLQTYSNQPQHF.

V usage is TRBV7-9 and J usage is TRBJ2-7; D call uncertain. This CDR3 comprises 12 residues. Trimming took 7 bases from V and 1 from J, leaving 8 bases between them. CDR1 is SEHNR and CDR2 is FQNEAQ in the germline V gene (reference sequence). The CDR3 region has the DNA TGTGCCAGCATGGGCCTGTCCTACGAGCAGTACTTC. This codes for CASMGLSYEQYF. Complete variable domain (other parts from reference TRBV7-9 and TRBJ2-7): DTGVSQNPRHKITKRGQNVTFRCDPISEHNRLYWYRQTLGQGPEFLTYFQNEAQLEKSRLLSDRFSAERPKGSFSTLEIQRTEQGDSAMYLCASMGLSYEQYFGPGTRLTVT.

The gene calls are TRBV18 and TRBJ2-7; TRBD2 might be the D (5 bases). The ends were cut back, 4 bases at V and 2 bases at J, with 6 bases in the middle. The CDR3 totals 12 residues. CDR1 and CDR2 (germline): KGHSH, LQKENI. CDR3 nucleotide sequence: TGTGCCAGCTCACTCGGGGCCTACGAGCAGTACTTC. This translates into CASSLGAYEQYF.

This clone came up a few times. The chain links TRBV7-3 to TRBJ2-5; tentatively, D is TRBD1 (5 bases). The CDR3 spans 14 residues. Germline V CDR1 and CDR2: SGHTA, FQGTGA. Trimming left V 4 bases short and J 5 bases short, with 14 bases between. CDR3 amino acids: CASSSNQGPETQYF. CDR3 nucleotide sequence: TGTGCCAGCAGCTCAAACCAGGGTCCGGAGACCCAGTACTTC.

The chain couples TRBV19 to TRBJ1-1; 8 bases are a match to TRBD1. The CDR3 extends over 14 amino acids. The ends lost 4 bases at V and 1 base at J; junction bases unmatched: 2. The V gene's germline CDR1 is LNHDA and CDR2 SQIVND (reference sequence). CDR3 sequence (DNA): TGTGCCAGTAGTACGGACAGGGAGAACACTGAAGCTTTCTTT. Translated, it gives CASSTDRENTEAFF.

The CDR3 loop reads CSVESRDRGPQTQYF. The CDR3 DNA reads TGCAGCGTTGAATCCCGGGACAGGGGGCCGCAGACCCAGTACTTC. The genes are TRBV29-1 and TRBJ2-5; TRBD1 matches 12 bases. The CDR3 loop spans 15 amino acids. V dropped 2 bases and J dropped 6; count of bases not matched to a gene: 7. CDR1 and CDR2 (germline): SQVTM, ANQGSEA.

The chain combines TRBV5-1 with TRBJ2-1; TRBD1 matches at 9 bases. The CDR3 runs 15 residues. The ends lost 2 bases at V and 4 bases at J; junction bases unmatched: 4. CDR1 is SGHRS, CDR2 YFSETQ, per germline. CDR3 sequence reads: CASSLQGAQYNEQFF. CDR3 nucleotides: TGCGCCAGCAGCTTACAGGGGGCTCAGTACAATGAGCAGTTCTTC.

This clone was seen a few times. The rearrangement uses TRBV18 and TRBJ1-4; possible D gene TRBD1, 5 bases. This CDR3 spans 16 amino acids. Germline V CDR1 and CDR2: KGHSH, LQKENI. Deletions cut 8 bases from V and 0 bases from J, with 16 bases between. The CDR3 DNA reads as TGTGCCAGCGCGCCTATACAGGTTGCAACTAATGAAAAACTGTTTTTT. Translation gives CASAPIQVATNEKLFF.

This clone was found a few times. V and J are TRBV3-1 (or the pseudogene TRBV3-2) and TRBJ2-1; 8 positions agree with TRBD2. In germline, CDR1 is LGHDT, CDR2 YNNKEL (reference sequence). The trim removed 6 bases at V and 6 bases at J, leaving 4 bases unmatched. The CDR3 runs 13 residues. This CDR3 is CASRSTSVNEQFF. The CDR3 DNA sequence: TGTGCCAGCAGGTCGACTAGCGTCAATGAGCAGTTCTTC.

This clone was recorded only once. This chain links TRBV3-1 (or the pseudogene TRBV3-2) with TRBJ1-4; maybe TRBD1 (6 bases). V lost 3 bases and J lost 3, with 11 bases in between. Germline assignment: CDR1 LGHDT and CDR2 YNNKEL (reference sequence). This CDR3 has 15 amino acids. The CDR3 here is CASSQFGTSNEKLFF. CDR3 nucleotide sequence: TGTGCCAGCAGCCAGTTCGGGACATCTAATGAAAAACTGTTTTTT.

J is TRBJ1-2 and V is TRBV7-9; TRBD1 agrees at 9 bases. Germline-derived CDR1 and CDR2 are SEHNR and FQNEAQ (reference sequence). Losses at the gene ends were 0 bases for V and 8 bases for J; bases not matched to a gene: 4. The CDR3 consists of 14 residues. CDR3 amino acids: CASSLAGQGGGYTF. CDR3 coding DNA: TGTGCCAGCAGCTTAGCGGGACAGGGAGGCGGCTACACCTTC.

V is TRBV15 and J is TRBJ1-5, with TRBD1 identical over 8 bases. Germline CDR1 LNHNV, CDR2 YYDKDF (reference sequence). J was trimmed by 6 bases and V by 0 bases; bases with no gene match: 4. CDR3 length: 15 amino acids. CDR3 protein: CATSRDVTGGQPQHF. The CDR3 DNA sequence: TGTGCCACCAGCAGAGATGTAACAGGGGGTCAGCCCCAGCATTTT. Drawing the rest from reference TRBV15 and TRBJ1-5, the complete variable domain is DAMVIQNPRYQVTQFGKPVTLSCSQTLNHNVMYWYQQKSSQAPKLLFHYYDKDFNNEADTPDNFQSRRPNTSFCFLDIRSPGLGDTAMYLCATSRDVTGGQPQHFGDGTRLSIL.

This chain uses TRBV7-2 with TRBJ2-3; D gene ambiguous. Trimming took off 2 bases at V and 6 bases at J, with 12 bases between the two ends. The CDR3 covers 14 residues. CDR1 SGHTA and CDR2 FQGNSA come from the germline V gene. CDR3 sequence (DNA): TGTGCCAGCAGCTTACTAGGCGTATTGGATACGCAGTATTTT. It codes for CASSLLGVLDTQYF. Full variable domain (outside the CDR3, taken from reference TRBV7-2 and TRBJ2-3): GAGVSQSPSNKVTEKGKDVELRCDPISGHTALYWYRQSLGQGLEFLIYFQGNSAPDKSGLPSDRFSAERTGGSVSTLTIQRTQQEDSAVYLCASSLLGVLDTQYFGPGTRLTVL.